This T cell receptor beta chain emerged from a study of T cells expressing NK-cell markers. TCRdb reprocessed the 5' RACE reads and reports one entry per CDR3 protein, with no DNA. Its table lists 140,000 or so distinct CDR3 sequences. This CDR3 spans 13 amino acids. Germline CDR1 LNHDA, CDR2 SQIVND (reference sequence). V usage is TRBV19 and J usage is TRBJ2-7; the D call of TRBD2 rests on TCRdb alone, since no DNA is present to check it. The sequenced material came from blood T cells: a sorted CD56 or NKG2C T cell subset, CD4+ or CD8+ T cells, or bulk PBMC T cells (not recorded which). The receptor was isolated from a man younger than 35 in good health. CDR3 residues: CASAMSGTYEQYF.